The rows below give T cell receptor beta chains drawn from one sample of a study of T cell changes during pregnancy in multiple sclerosis. Profiling relied on immunoSEQ multiplex PCR, and the TCRdb table lists in-frame clones only, not all of them. The sample lists tens of thousands of clones; around 92% were seen once. The sequencing used peripheral blood, collected before pregnancy. These receptors were taken from a female donor with multiple sclerosis, enrolled in a pregnancy study. Each CDR3 is given with its conserved first and last residue. A D gene is named only where the DNA matches it firmly. A row's size may be missing; if present it is once, few, many or a size class.

abundance: -; v_gene: TRBV9; j_gene: TRBJ1-1; len: 13; d_gene: -; CDR3nt: TGTGCCAGCAGCGCCCGGGGAGACACTGAAGCTTTCTTT; CDR3aa: CASSARGDTEAFF
abundance: -; v_gene: TRBV29-1; j_gene: TRBJ2-1; len: 15; d_gene: -; CDR3nt: TGCAGCGTTGAAACTACCAGAAAAGATCACAATGAGCAGTTCTTC; CDR3aa: CSVETTRKDHNEQFF
abundance: -; v_gene: TRBV15; j_gene: TRBJ2-3; len: 16; d_gene: TRBD2; CDR3nt: TGTGCCACCAGCAGAGGGACTAGCGGGACCACAGATACGCAGTATTTT; CDR3aa: CATSRGTSGTTDTQYF
abundance: -; v_gene: TRBV11-3; j_gene: TRBJ2-5; len: 14; d_gene: -; CDR3nt: TGTGCCAGCAGCATAGACGGCGGTGAAGAGACCCAGTACTTC; CDR3aa: CASSIDGGEETQYF
abundance: -; v_gene: TRBV5-4; j_gene: TRBJ2-5; len: 13; d_gene: TRBD2; CDR3nt: TGTGCCAGCAGCTTGGCGGGGGGAGAGACCCAGTACTTC; CDR3aa: CASSLAGGETQYF
abundance: -; v_gene: TRBV30; j_gene: TRBJ1-1; len: 14; d_gene: -; CDR3nt: TGTGCCTGGAAGGCACAGGCCATGAACACTGAAGCTTTCTTT; CDR3aa: CAWKAQAMNTEAFF
abundance: few; v_gene: TRBV6-4; j_gene: TRBJ2-1; len: 15; d_gene: -; CDR3nt: TGTGCCAGCAGTCCAGGCGGGACTCAATCCAATGAGCAGTTCTTC; CDR3aa: CASSPGGTQSNEQFF
abundance: -; v_gene: TRBV2; j_gene: TRBJ1-1; len: 15; d_gene: -; CDR3nt: TGTGCCAGCAGTGAATCGAGGGTCGGGGACACTGAAGCTTTCTTT; CDR3aa: CASSESRVGDTEAFF
abundance: -; v_gene: TRBV30; j_gene: TRBJ1-5; len: 14; d_gene: TRBD1; CDR3nt: TGTGCCTGGAGTGGAAGACAGGGGAATCAGCCCCAGCATTTT; CDR3aa: CAWSGRQGNQPQHF
abundance: -; v_gene: TRBV27; j_gene: TRBJ2-1; len: 15; d_gene: TRBD2; CDR3nt: TGTGCCAGCAGTCTAGCGGGAGGGTCCTACAATGAGCAGTTCTTC; CDR3aa: CASSLAGGSYNEQFF
abundance: -; v_gene: TRBV6-1; j_gene: TRBJ2-7; len: 16; d_gene: TRBD2; CDR3nt: TGTGCCAGCAGTGAAACGGGAATGGGGGGGACCTACGAGCAGTACTTC; CDR3aa: CASSETGMGGTYEQYF
abundance: -; v_gene: TRBV27; j_gene: TRBJ2-2; len: 12; d_gene: -; CDR3nt: TGTGCCAGCAGTCATAACACCGGGGAGCTGTTTTTT; CDR3aa: CASSHNTGELFF
abundance: -; v_gene: TRBV19; j_gene: TRBJ2-1; len: 14; d_gene: TRBD2; CDR3nt: TGTGCCAGTAGATTAGCGGGAGGGCTCGGGGAGCAGTTCTTC; CDR3aa: CASRLAGGLGEQFF
abundance: -; v_gene: TRBV5-1; j_gene: TRBJ2-2; len: 15; d_gene: TRBD1; CDR3nt: TGCGCCAGCAGCAAGCGGACAGGAGTTACCGGGGAGCTGTTTTTT; CDR3aa: CASSKRTGVTGELFF
abundance: -; v_gene: TRBV5-4; j_gene: TRBJ2-1; len: 15; d_gene: TRBD2; CDR3nt: TGTGCCAGCAGCTGGGGACTAGCGGCGTACAATGAGCAGTTCTTC; CDR3aa: CASSWGLAAYNEQFF
abundance: -; v_gene: TRBV6-1; j_gene: TRBJ2-3; len: 14; d_gene: -; CDR3nt: TGTGCCAGCAGCCGGACACTCAGCACAGATACGCAGTATTTT; CDR3aa: CASSRTLSTDTQYF
abundance: -; v_gene: TRBV30; j_gene: TRBJ2-7; len: 12; d_gene: -; CDR3nt: TGTGCCTGGGCCGACACGTACTACGAGCAGTACTTC; CDR3aa: CAWADTYYEQYF
abundance: -; v_gene: TRBV5-1; j_gene: TRBJ2-5; len: 15; d_gene: -; CDR3nt: TGCGCCAGCAGCTTGTGGGTAGCGGTCCAAGAGACCCAGTACTTC; CDR3aa: CASSLWVAVQETQYF
abundance: -; v_gene: TRBV11-2; j_gene: TRBJ2-5; len: 17; d_gene: -; CDR3nt: TGTGCCAGCAGCTTAGATCTCCCTCGGGAAGGATCTGAGACCCAGTACTTC; CDR3aa: CASSLDLPREGSETQYF
abundance: once; v_gene: TRBV5-1; j_gene: TRBJ1-3; len: 16; d_gene: TRBD1; CDR3nt: TGCGCCAGCAGCCTAACAGGGGGCGACTCTGGAAACACCATATATTTT; CDR3aa: CASSLTGGDSGNTIYF
abundance: -; v_gene: TRBV4-1; j_gene: TRBJ2-3; len: 18; d_gene: TRBD2; CDR3nt: TGCGCCAGCAGCAACTCCGATTTGGGACTAGCGGGAGTCGATACGCAGTATTTT; CDR3aa: CASSNSDLGLAGVDTQYF
abundance: -; v_gene: TRBV10-3; j_gene: TRBJ2-7; len: 18; d_gene: TRBD2; CDR3nt: TGTGCCATCAGTGACCCGGGACTAGCGGGAGTCAGCTCCTACGAGCAGTACTTC; CDR3aa: CAISDPGLAGVSSYEQYF
abundance: once; v_gene: TRBV4-1; j_gene: TRBJ2-7; len: 16; d_gene: TRBD2; CDR3nt: TGCGCCAGCAGCCAAGTAGCGGGAGAGACGATGTACGAGCAGTACTTC; CDR3aa: CASSQVAGETMYEQYF
abundance: -; v_gene: TRBV7-3; j_gene: TRBJ2-2; len: 15; d_gene: -; CDR3nt: TGTGCCAGCAGCCAAAGTCACGGGGGGCAGGGGGAGCTGTTTTTT; CDR3aa: CASSQSHGGQGELFF
abundance: -; v_gene: TRBV5-1; j_gene: TRBJ1-6; len: 15; d_gene: -; CDR3nt: TGCGCCAGCAGCTTGGATGACGGTGGGGGCTCACCCCTCCACTTT; CDR3aa: CASSLDDGGGSPLHF
abundance: -; v_gene: TRBV5-1; j_gene: TRBJ2-3; len: 18; d_gene: TRBD1; CDR3nt: TGCGCCAGCAGCCCAGGATGGGGGACAGGGCCAAACACAGATACGCAGTATTTT; CDR3aa: CASSPGWGTGPNTDTQYF
abundance: -; v_gene: TRBV19; j_gene: TRBJ1-5; len: 17; d_gene: TRBD1; CDR3nt: TGTGCCAGTACTAGACTCGCCCAGGGGGCGCGAGGTCAGCCCCAGCATTTT; CDR3aa: CASTRLAQGARGQPQHF
abundance: -; v_gene: TRBV19; j_gene: TRBJ1-2; len: 13; d_gene: TRBD1; CDR3nt: TGTGCCAGTAGTGCCGACAGGGTGTATGGCTACACCTTC; CDR3aa: CASSADRVYGYTF
abundance: -; v_gene: TRBV11-3; j_gene: TRBJ2-5; len: 15; d_gene: -; CDR3nt: TGTGCCAGCAGCTCCTGGCCACAGCCCCAAGAGACCCAGTACTTC; CDR3aa: CASSSWPQPQETQYF
abundance: -; v_gene: TRBV5-1; j_gene: TRBJ2-5; len: 17; d_gene: TRBD1; CDR3nt: TGCGCCAGCAGCTTGGCCCCGGGGACAGGGGGCAGAGAGACCCAGTACTTC; CDR3aa: CASSLAPGTGGRETQYF
abundance: once; v_gene: TRBV27; j_gene: TRBJ2-1; len: 12; d_gene: TRBD1; CDR3nt: TGTGCCAGCAGGCCAGGGGGCAATGAGCAGTTCTTC; CDR3aa: CASRPGGNEQFF
abundance: -; v_gene: TRBV6-6; j_gene: TRBJ1-1; len: 16; d_gene: TRBD1; CDR3nt: TGTGCCAGCAGTCCGGGACAGGACTACTTGAACACTGAAGCTTTCTTT; CDR3aa: CASSPGQDYLNTEAFF
abundance: few; v_gene: TRBV30; j_gene: TRBJ1-5; len: 14; d_gene: TRBD1; CDR3nt: TGTGCCTGGGGACAGGGGGCGGTTAGTCAGCCCCAGCATTTT; CDR3aa: CAWGQGAVSQPQHF
abundance: -; v_gene: TRBV9; j_gene: TRBJ2-1; len: 13; d_gene: TRBD2; CDR3nt: TGTGCCAGCAGCACCGGACTAGCCAATGAGCAGTTCTTC; CDR3aa: CASSTGLANEQFF
abundance: once; v_gene: TRBV6-1; j_gene: TRBJ2-2; len: 15; d_gene: TRBD1; CDR3nt: TGTGCCAGCAGTTTAGGACAGGGGAAGTCCGGGGAGCTGTTTTTT; CDR3aa: CASSLGQGKSGELFF
abundance: -; v_gene: TRBV7-2; j_gene: TRBJ2-6; len: 18; d_gene: TRBD2; CDR3nt: TGTGCCAGCACCCCACCGGGACTAGCGAGTTCTGGGGCCAACGTCCTGACTTTC; CDR3aa: CASTPPGLASSGANVLTF
abundance: -; v_gene: TRBV11-2; j_gene: TRBJ2-1; len: 13; d_gene: TRBD1; CDR3nt: TGTGCCAGCAGCCTTACAGGGGTCAATGAGCAGTTCTTC; CDR3aa: CASSLTGVNEQFF
abundance: -; v_gene: TRBV7-3; j_gene: TRBJ2-1; len: 15; d_gene: -; CDR3nt: TGTGCCAGCAGCTTAGGACAAGCCGTGTACAATGAGCAGTTCTTC; CDR3aa: CASSLGQAVYNEQFF
abundance: -; v_gene: TRBV5-4; j_gene: TRBJ1-5; len: 14; d_gene: -; CDR3nt: TGTGCCACCTCGAGTGGGCAGGGCAATCAGCCCCAGCATTTT; CDR3aa: CATSSGQGNQPQHF
abundance: -; v_gene: TRBV2; j_gene: TRBJ2-7; len: 14; d_gene: -; CDR3nt: TGTGCCAGCAGTGACCGTACTAGCATCTACGAGCAGTACTTC; CDR3aa: CASSDRTSIYEQYF
abundance: -; v_gene: TRBV7-9; j_gene: TRBJ2-3; len: 17; d_gene: TRBD2; CDR3nt: TGTGCCAGCAGCGCGATACCGGGACTAGTGCGGCCAGATACGCAGTATTTT; CDR3aa: CASSAIPGLVRPDTQYF
abundance: -; v_gene: TRBV5-6; j_gene: TRBJ2-1; len: 16; d_gene: -; CDR3nt: TGTGCCAGCAGCTTGGGAAGAGGCCATCCCTACAATGAGCAGTTCTTC; CDR3aa: CASSLGRGHPYNEQFF
abundance: -; v_gene: TRBV29-1; j_gene: TRBJ2-2; len: 14; d_gene: -; CDR3nt: TGCAGCGTTGCTCCGTTCCTGAACACCGGGGAGCTGTTTTTT; CDR3aa: CSVAPFLNTGELFF
abundance: -; v_gene: TRBV5-6; j_gene: TRBJ1-2; len: 15; d_gene: -; CDR3nt: TGTGCCAGCAGCTTGCCCGCTTCCACGGGCTATGGCTACACCTTC; CDR3aa: CASSLPASTGYGYTF
abundance: -; v_gene: TRBV7-9; j_gene: TRBJ2-2; len: 16; d_gene: TRBD1; CDR3nt: TGTGCCAGCAGCTACGGGACAGGGTTTTACACCGGGGAGCTGTTTTTT; CDR3aa: CASSYGTGFYTGELFF
abundance: -; v_gene: TRBV5-4; j_gene: TRBJ2-5; len: 15; d_gene: TRBD1; CDR3nt: TGTGCCAGCATCGTCGGACCGGGACAGCAAGAGACCCAGTACTTC; CDR3aa: CASIVGPGQQETQYF
abundance: -; v_gene: TRBV5-1; j_gene: TRBJ2-7; len: 16; d_gene: -; CDR3nt: TGCGCCAGCAGCTCCCCCGGGTCAGGGGCGGCTACCGAGCAGTACTTC; CDR3aa: CASSSPGSGAATEQYF
abundance: -; v_gene: TRBV11-3; j_gene: TRBJ2-5; len: 13; d_gene: -; CDR3nt: TGTGCCAGCAGCCTATACCCCACCAAGACCCAGTACTTC; CDR3aa: CASSLYPTKTQYF
abundance: -; v_gene: TRBV27; j_gene: TRBJ2-2; len: 15; d_gene: TRBD2; CDR3nt: TGTGCCAGCAGTTTAGCTAGCGGGGCTACCGGGGAGCTGTTTTTT; CDR3aa: CASSLASGATGELFF
abundance: -; v_gene: TRBV11-3; j_gene: TRBJ2-1; len: 13; d_gene: -; CDR3nt: TGTGCCAGCAGCTTAGGCTCAGGGGGAGGACAGTTCTTC; CDR3aa: CASSLGSGGGQFF
abundance: -; v_gene: TRBV5-1; j_gene: TRBJ1-1; len: 15; d_gene: -; CDR3nt: TGCGCCAGCAGCTTGGGTACGGGAACCAACACTGAAGCTTTCTTT; CDR3aa: CASSLGTGTNTEAFF
abundance: -; v_gene: TRBV5-1; j_gene: TRBJ2-3; len: 15; d_gene: -; CDR3nt: TGCGCCAGCAGCTTGGGGACTCCTAGCACAGATACGCAGTATTTT; CDR3aa: CASSLGTPSTDTQYF
abundance: -; v_gene: TRBV5-1; j_gene: TRBJ2-5; len: 15; d_gene: TRBD2; CDR3nt: TGCGCCAGCAGCCGGGGGACTAGCGGAAAAGAGACCCAGTACTTC; CDR3aa: CASSRGTSGKETQYF
abundance: -; v_gene: TRBV7-8; j_gene: TRBJ2-1; len: 17; d_gene: TRBD2; CDR3nt: TGTGCCAGCAGCTCCAGAGGGACCAGCGGGAGTTTCAATGAGCAGTTCTTC; CDR3aa: CASSSRGTSGSFNEQFF
abundance: -; v_gene: TRBV7-3; j_gene: TRBJ2-7; len: 13; d_gene: -; CDR3nt: TGTGCCAGCAGCTTGGGGGACACCTACGAGCAGTACTTC; CDR3aa: CASSLGDTYEQYF
abundance: -; v_gene: TRBV28; j_gene: TRBJ1-5; len: 16; d_gene: TRBD1; CDR3nt: TGTGCCAGCAGTCCCCCGGGACAGGGTAGACATCAGCCCCAGCATTTT; CDR3aa: CASSPPGQGRHQPQHF
abundance: -; v_gene: TRBV6-6; j_gene: TRBJ2-2; len: 16; d_gene: TRBD2; CDR3nt: TGTGCCAGCAGTCTCGCCCGGCGGGAGGAGGGAGGGGAGCTGTTTTTT; CDR3aa: CASSLARREEGGELFF